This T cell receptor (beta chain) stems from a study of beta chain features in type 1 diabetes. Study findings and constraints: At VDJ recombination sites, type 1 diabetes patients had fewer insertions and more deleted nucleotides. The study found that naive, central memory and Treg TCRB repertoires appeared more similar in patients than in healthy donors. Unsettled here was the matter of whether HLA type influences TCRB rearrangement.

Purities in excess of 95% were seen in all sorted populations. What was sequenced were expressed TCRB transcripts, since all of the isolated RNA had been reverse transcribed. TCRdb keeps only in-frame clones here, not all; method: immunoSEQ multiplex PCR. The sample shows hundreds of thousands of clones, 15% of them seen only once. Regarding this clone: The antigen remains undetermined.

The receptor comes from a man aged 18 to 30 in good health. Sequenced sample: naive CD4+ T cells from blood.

In nucleotides, the CDR3 is TGCGCCAGCAGCCAAGATCAGCTAGCGTGGTCGGCCTCCTACGAGCAGTACTTC. Translating it yields CASSQDQLAWSASYEQYF. The genes are TRBV4-1 and TRBJ2-7; D is possibly TRBD2 (6 bases). There are 18 residues in the CDR3. The germline V and J ends were trimmed by 0 bases and 0 bases, with 18 bases remaining between them. The germline V gene encodes CDR1 MGHRA and CDR2 YSYEKL.